The source of this T cell receptor (beta chain) is a study of radiation and T cells in renal cell carcinoma. The germline gives CDR1 SGHNT, CDR2 YENEEA. The CDR3 is made up of 14 amino acids. The ends lost 4 bases at V and 0 bases at J; junction bases unmatched: 3. TCRdb's table, derived via immunoSEQ multiplex PCR, lists solely in-frame clones and lacks some. Of 150,000 or so clones detected, 88% appear once; the ten largest clones hold around 4%. The time point: baseline pretreatment blood. The sample's treatment: 15 Gy SBRT to primary tumor, nephrectomy 4 weeks later. Findings and caveats of the study: No pretreatment tumor biopsies were available for baseline clonotypes. From baseline, blood top tumor clonotypes peaked at 2 weeks post-radiation.

Notes on this clone: Its antigen is as yet unknown.

This clonotype was sampled from a woman in her 70s with renal cell carcinoma. The input for sequencing was blood, taken from a patient whose treatment included radiotherapy and nephrectomy. The chain combines TRBV11-3 with TRBJ2-7; TRBD1 aligns across 7 bases. Written as DNA, the CDR3 is TGTGCCAGCAGCTCATGGGACAGCTCCTACGAGCAGTACTTC. It translates to CASSSWDSSYEQYF.